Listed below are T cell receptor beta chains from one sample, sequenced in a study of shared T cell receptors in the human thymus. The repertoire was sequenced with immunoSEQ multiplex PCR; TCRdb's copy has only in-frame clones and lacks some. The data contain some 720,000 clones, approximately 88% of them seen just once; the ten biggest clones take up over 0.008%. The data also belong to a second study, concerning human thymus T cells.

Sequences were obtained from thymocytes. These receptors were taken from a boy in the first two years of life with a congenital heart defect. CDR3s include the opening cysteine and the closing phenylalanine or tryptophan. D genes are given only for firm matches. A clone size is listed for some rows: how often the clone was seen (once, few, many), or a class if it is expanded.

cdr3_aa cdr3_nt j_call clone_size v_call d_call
CASSKGGGTSGTSTDTQYF TGTGCCAGCAGCAAAGGCGGCGGGACTAGCGGGACTAGCACAGATACGCAGTATTTT TRBJ2-3 . TRBV21-1 .
CASSLVGQGMNGYTF TGTGCCAGCAGTTTGGTGGGACAGGGGATGAATGGCTACACCTTC TRBJ1-2 . TRBV27 TRBD1
CASSFRRYLAKNIQYF TGTGCCAGCAGTTTCCGGCGGTATCTAGCCAAAAACATTCAGTACTTC TRBJ2-4 . TRBV28 .
CASSPAGGEQFF TGCGCCAGCAGCCCCGCGGGCGGTGAGCAGTTCTTC TRBJ2-1 . TRBV4-3 .
CASTQGPYEQYF TGTGCCAGCACCCAGGGCCCCTACGAGCAGTACTTC TRBJ2-7 . TRBV7-8 .
CASSYGPGGPYEQYF TGTGCCAGCAGTTACGGGCCGGGAGGGCCCTACGAGCAGTACTTC TRBJ2-7 . TRBV6-5 TRBD2
CASSGQGSGETQYF TGTGCCAGCAGTGGCCAGGGGAGTGGCGAGACCCAGTACTTC TRBJ2-5 . TRBV2 .
CASSLSGGPGNEQFF TGTGCCAGCAGTTTATCGGGAGGGCCGGGCAATGAGCAGTTCTTC TRBJ2-1 . TRBV27 TRBD2
CASSQELVAGFGETQYF TGCGCCAGCAGCCAAGAACTGGTCGCCGGGTTTGGGGAGACCCAGTACTTC TRBJ2-5 . TRBV4-1 .
CASSLALPGESSYNEQFF TGTGCCAGCAGCTTAGCGCTGCCAGGGGAAAGCTCCTACAATGAGCAGTTCTTC TRBJ2-1 once TRBV7-9 .
CASSLSFGGYGYTF TGTGCCAGCAGTCTCTCTTTCGGCGGCTATGGCTACACCTTC TRBJ1-2 . TRBV11-2 .
CASSERGSSYNEQFF TGTGCCAGCAGTGAACGCGGGAGCTCCTACAATGAGCAGTTCTTC TRBJ2-1 . TRBV2 TRBD2